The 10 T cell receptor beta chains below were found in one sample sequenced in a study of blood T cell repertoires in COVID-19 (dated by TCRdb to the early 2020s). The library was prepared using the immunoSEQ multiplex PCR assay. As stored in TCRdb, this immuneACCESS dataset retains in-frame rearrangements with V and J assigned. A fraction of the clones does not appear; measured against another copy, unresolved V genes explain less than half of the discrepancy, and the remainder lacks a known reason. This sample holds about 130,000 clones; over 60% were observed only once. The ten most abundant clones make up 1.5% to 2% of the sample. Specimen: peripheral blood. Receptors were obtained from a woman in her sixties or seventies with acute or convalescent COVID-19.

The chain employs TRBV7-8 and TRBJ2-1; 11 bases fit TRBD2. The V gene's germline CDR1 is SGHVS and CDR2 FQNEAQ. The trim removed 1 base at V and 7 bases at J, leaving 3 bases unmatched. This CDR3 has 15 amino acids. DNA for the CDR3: TGTGCCAGCAGCTTAGGGACTAGCGGGTCAAATGAGCAGTTCTTC. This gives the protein CASSLGTSGSNEQFF. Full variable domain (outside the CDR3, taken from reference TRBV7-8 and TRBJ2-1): GAGVSQSPRYKVAKRGQDVALRCDPISGHVSLFWYQQALGQGPEFLTYFQNEAQLDKSGLPSDRFFAERPEGSVSTLKIQRTQQEDSAVYLCASSLGTSGSNEQFFGPGTRLTVL.

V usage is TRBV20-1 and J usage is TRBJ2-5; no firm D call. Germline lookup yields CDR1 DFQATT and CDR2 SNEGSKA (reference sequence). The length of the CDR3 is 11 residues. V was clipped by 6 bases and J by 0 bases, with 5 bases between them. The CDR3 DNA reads TGCAGTGCACAGAACCAAGAGACCCAGTACTTC. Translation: CSAQNQETQYF.

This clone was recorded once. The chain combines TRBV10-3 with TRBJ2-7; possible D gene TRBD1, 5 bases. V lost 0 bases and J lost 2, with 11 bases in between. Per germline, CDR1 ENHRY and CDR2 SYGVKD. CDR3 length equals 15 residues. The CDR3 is CAISESPGNPYEQYF. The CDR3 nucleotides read TGTGCCATCAGTGAGTCGCCAGGGAACCCCTACGAGCAGTACTTC.

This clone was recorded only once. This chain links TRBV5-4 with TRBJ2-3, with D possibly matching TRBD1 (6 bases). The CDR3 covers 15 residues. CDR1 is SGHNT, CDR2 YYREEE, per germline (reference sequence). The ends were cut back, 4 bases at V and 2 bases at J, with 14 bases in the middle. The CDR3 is CASSPDGTSTDTQYF. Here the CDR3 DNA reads TGTGCCAGCAGCCCGGACGGGACATCCACAGATACGCAGTATTTT.

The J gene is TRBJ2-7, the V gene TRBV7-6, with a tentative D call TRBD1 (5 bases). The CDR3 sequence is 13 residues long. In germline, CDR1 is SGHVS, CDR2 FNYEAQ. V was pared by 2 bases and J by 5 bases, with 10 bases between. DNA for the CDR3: TGTGCCAGCAGCTTATCGAGACAGAACGAGCAGTACTTC. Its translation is CASSLSRQNEQYF.

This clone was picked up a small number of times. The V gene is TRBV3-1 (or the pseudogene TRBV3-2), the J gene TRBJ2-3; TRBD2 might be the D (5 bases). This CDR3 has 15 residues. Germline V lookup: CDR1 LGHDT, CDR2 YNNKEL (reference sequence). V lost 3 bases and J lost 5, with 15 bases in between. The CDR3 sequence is CASSQSQRKGDTQYF. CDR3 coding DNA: TGTGCCAGCAGCCAGTCCCAGCGGAAGGGAGATACGCAGTATTTT.

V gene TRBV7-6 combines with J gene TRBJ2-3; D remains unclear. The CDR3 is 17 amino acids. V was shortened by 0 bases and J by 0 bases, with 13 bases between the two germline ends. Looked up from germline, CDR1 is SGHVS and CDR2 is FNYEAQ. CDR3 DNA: TGTGCCAGCAGCTTAGCCGTAACTCTCGATAGCACAGATACGCAGTATTTT. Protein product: CASSLAVTLDSTDTQYF. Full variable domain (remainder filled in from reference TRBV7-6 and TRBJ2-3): GAGVSQSPRYKVTKRGQDVALRCDPISGHVSLYWYRQALGQGPEFLTYFNYEAQQDKSGLPNDRFSAERPEGSISTLTIQRTEQRDSAMYRCASSLAVTLDSTDTQYFGPGTRLTVL.

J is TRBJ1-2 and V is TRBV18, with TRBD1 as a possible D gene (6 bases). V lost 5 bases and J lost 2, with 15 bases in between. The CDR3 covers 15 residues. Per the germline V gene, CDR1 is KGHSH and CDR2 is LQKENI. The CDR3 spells CASSSSTGLNYGYTF. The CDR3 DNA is TGTGCCAGCTCATCCAGCACAGGGCTGAACTATGGCTACACCTTC. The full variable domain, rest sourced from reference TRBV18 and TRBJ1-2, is NAGVMQNPRHLVRRRGQEARLRCSPMKGHSHVYWYRQLPEEGLKFMVYLQKENIIDESGMPKERFSAEFPKEGPSILRIQQVVRGDSAAYFCASSSSTGLNYGYTFGSGTRLTVV.

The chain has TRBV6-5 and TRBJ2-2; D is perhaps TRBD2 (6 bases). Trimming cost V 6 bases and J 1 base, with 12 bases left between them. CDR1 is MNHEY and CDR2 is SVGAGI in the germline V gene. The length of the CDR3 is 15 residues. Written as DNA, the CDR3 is TGTGCCAGCAGCCGGGACTCTCGGAACACCGGGGAGCTGTTTTTT. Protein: CASSRDSRNTGELFF.

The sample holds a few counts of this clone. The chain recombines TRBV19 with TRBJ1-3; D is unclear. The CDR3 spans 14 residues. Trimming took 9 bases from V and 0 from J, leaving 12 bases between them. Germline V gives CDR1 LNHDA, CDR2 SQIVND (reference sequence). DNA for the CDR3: TGTGCCAGGGGAGGACGGTACTCTGGAAACACCATATATTTT. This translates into CARGGRYSGNTIYF.